This T cell receptor (beta chain) was recovered during a study of T-cell memory formation after mild COVID-19. At the level of the study: The study found TCR clusters largely donor specific.

Notes on this clonotype: Its antigen is not known.

The CDR3 runs 14 residues. Germline-derived CDR1 and CDR2 are SEHNR and FQNEAQ (reference sequence). With 5 bases clipped from V and 5 bases from J, the junction kept 6 bases outside the gene matches. General study points: Clones contracting day 15 to 85 were balanced CD4/CD8; later expanders leaned CD4+. The CD4+ clones that contracted clustered mainly within CM and EM, and the CD8+ clones concentrated in EMRA. That cross-reactive memory joined was suggested by some responding clones appearing in pre-infection memory.

Via MiXCR, TCRdb re-called the 5' RACE reads, giving one row per CDR3 protein. The sample has under 550,000 distinct CDR3 sequences; around 17% are singletons. The sample was PBMCs or a T cell subset sorted from them (not recorded which). V usage is TRBV7-9 and J usage is TRBJ1-1; 9 nucleotides align to TRBD1. The receptor was derived from a man between 18 and 29 years old who had mild COVID-19 (a few samples of this study predate the infection). Cell type and time point are not known. CDR3 in DNA: TGTGCCAGCAGCGCCGACAGGGGGGGAACTGAAGCTTTCTTT. Its translation: CASSADRGGTEAFF.